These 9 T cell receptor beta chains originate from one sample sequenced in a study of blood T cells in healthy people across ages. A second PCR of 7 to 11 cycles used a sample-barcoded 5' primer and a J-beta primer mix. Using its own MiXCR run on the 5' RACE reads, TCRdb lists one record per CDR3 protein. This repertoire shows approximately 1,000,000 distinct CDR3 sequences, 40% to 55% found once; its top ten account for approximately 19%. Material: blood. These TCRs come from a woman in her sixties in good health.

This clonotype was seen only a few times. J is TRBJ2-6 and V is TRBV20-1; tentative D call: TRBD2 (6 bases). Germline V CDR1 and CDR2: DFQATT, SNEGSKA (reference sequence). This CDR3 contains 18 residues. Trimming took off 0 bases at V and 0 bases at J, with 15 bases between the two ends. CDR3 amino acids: CSARDPRDLSSGANVLTF. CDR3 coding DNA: TGCAGTGCTAGAGATCCCCGGGACTTAAGCTCTGGGGCCAACGTCCTGACTTTC.

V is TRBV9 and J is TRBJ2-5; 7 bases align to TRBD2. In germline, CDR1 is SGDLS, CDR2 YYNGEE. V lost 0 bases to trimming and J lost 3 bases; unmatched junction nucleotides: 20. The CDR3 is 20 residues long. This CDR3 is CASSVGPGLRLSAVKETQYF. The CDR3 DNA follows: TGTGCCAGCAGCGTAGGACCGGGACTACGCCTGTCCGCGGTTAAAGAGACCCAGTACTTC.

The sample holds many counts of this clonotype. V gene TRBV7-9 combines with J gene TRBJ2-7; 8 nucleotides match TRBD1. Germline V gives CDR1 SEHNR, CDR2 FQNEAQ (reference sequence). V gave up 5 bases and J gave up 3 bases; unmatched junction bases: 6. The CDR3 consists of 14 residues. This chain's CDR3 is CASSPGDRGYEQYF. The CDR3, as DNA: TGTGCCAGCAGCCCCGGTGACAGGGGCTACGAGCAGTACTTC.

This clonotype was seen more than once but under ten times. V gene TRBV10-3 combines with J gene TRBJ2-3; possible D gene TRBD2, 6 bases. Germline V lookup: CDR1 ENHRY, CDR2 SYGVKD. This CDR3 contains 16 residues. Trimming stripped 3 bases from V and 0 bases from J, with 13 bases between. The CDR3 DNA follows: TGTGCCATCAGTGATTTGACTAGGATGAGCACAGATACGCAGTATTTT. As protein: CAISDLTRMSTDTQYF.

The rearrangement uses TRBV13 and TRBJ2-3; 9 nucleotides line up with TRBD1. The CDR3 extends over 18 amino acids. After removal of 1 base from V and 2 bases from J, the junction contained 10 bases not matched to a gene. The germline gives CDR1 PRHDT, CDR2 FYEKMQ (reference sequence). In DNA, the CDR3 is TGTGCCAGCAGCTTAGAATGGGGGACAGGGAACTTCACAGATACGCAGTATTTT. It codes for CASSLEWGTGNFTDTQYF.

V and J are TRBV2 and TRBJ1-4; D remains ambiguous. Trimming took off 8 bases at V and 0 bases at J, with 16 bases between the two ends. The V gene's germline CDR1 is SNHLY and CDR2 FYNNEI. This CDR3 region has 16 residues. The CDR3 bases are TGTGCCAGCCGGGAACGGCAATTTGCAACTAATGAAAAACTGTTTTTT. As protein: CASRERQFATNEKLFF. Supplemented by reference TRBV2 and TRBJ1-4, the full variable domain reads EPEVTQTPSHQVTQMGQEVILRCVPISNHLYFYWYRQILGQKVEFLVSFYNNEISEKSEIFDDQFSVERPDGSNFTLKIRSTKLEDSAMYFCASRERQFATNEKLFFGSGTQLSVL.

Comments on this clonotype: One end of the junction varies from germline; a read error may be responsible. The CDR3 DNA reads TGTGCCAGCAGTCTAGCGGGAGGTTCCGATGAGCAGTTCTTC. This translates into CASSLAGGSDEQFF. The chain has TRBV12-3 or TRBV12-4 and TRBJ2-1; 11 nucleotides align to TRBD2. The CDR3 is 14 residues long.

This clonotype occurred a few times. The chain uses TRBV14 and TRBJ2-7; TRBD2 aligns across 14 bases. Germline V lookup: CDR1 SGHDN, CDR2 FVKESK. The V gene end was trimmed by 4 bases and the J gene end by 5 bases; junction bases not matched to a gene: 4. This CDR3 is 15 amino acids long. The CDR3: CASSPVGLAGDEQYF. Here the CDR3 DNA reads TGTGCCAGCAGCCCTGTGGGACTAGCGGGAGACGAGCAGTACTTC.

This CDR3 is CAWGRTPGANVLTF. The CDR3 nucleotides are TGTGCCTGGGGGAGAACACCTGGGGCCAACGTCCTGACTTTC. The V gene is TRBV30, the J gene TRBJ2-6; D might be TRBD2 (5 bases). Germline values: CDR1 GTSNPN, CDR2 SVGIG (reference sequence). The V and J ends lost 5 bases and 2 bases respectively, with 10 bases between them. The CDR3 consists of 14 residues.